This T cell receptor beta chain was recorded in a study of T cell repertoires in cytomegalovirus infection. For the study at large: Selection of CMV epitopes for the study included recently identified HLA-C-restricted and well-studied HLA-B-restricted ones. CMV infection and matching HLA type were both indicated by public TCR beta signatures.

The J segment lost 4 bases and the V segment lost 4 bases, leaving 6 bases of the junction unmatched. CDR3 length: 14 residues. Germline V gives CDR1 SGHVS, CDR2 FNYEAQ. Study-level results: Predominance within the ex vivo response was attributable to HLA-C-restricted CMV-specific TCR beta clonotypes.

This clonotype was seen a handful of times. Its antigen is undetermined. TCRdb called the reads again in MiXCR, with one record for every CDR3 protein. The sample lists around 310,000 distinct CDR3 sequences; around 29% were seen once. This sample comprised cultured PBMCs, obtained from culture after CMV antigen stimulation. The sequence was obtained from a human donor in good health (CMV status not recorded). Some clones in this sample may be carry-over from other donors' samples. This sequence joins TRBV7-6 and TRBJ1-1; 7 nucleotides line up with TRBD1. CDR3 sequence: CASSYNAGGTEAFF. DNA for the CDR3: TGTGCCAGCAGCTATAACGCAGGGGGCACTGAAGCTTTCTTT.